This TCR beta chain was retrieved from a study of shared clonotypes between healthy human individuals. Study results and limitations: Clonotypes shared by all four sorted-subset donors had higher generation probabilities than non-shared clonotypes. There were few donors, and this limited the genetic and exposure-history diversity represented.

Healthy adults negative for HIV, lacking recent acute infections or vaccinations, served as donors. Sequencing was performed with immunoSEQ multiplex PCR; in TCRdb, only in-frame clones are kept and a portion is missing. The sample gives roughly 660,000 clones, 80% to 95% of which show up once; 30% to 40% is in the top ten. A single count supports this clone. Its specificity is not known. This CDR3 comprises 13 residues. Germline assignment: CDR1 LGHNA and CDR2 YSLEER. V lost 1 base, J lost 3 bases, and 7 bases lay in between. The source of this sequence is a man between 18 and 29 years old in good health. Some clones in this sample may be carry-over from other donors' samples. V and J are TRBV4-3 and TRBJ2-7; unclear D gene. The sequenced sample consisted of memory CD8+ T cells from PBMCs. The sample's subset: CD45RO+ cells pooled with CCR7-negative TemRA cells. CDR3 nucleotides: TGCGCCAGCAGCCAAGGTGTGGGCTACGAGCAGTACTTC. Amino acid sequence: CASSQGVGYEQYF.